This record looks at one TCR beta chain sequence and its context. No antigen is known for it. From germline, CDR1 is MDHEN and CDR2 SYDVKM. V dropped 5 bases and J dropped 5 bases, with 15 bases sitting between them. The CDR3 has 14 amino acids. Data came from immunoSEQ multiplex PCR; TCRdb stores just in-frame clones and leaves some out. The table has under 200,000 clones, about 90% seen once. These data are taken from a study of T cell responses to AZD1222 COVID-19 vaccine. Background on the study: Samples with a second dose at about 4 or about 12 weeks were pooled together. Findings and limits, study-wide: Unmutated variant regions are reportedly the target of nearly half of TCRs that are spike-specific. In all cases, repertoires were sampled only after the peak T cell response. Donor demographics were predominantly white British with a female majority; clonal diversity may be underestimated.

The sequence derives from an adult in good health. This specimen was peripheral blood, taken on day 0 of AZD1222 vaccination. The chain carries TRBV28 and TRBJ1-1; D might be TRBD1 (5 bases). The CDR3: CASSPGSGGTEAFF. The CDR3 region has the DNA TGTGCCAGCAGTCCCGGGTCGGGGGGGACTGAAGCTTTCTTT. Complete variable domain (other parts from reference TRBV28 and TRBJ1-1): DVKVTQSSRYLVKRTGEKVFLECVQDMDHENMFWYRQDPGLGLRLIYFSYDVKMKEKGDIPEGYSVSREKKERFSLILESASTNQTSMYLCASSPGSGGTEAFFGQGTRLTVV.